These 8 T cell receptor beta chains came from one sample sequenced in a study of blood T cell repertoires in COVID-19. Assay used: immunoSEQ multiplex PCR; TCRdb lists only in-frame clones, some missing. The table includes about 160,000 clones, about 85% detected once. Sequencing was performed on peripheral blood. The receptors here all came from a woman aged 55-69 years with active or convalescent COVID-19.

The chain has TRBV2 and TRBJ2-7; 7 bases match TRBD2. The V and J ends lost 1 base and 12 bases, in that order; junction bases with no gene match: 6. This CDR3 is 12 amino acids long. The germline V gene has CDR1 SNHLY and CDR2 FYNNEI. The CDR3 coding sequence is TGTGCCAGCAGTGAAGGTCCAGGGAGGGGGTACTTC. Amino acid sequence: CASSEGPGRGYF. Supplemented by reference TRBV2 and TRBJ2-7, the full variable domain reads EPEVTQTPSHQVTQMGQEVILRCVPISNHLYFYWYRQILGQKVEFLVSFYNNEISEKSEIFDDQFSVERPDGSNFTLKIRSTKLEDSAMYFCASSEGPGRGYFGPGTRLTVT.

Points on this clone: This specimen includes other DNA sequences encoding the same CDR3. The V and J genes are TRBV5-1 and TRBJ1-5, with 8 bases aligning to TRBD1. The CDR3 runs 14 residues. The junction had 3 bases not matched to a gene; V was cut back by 2 bases and J by 5 bases. Germline V gene data show CDR1 as SGHRS and CDR2 as YFSETQ. CDR3 region: CASSFTGGDQPQHF. The CDR3 bases are TGCGCCAGCAGCTTTACAGGGGGTGATCAGCCCCAGCATTTT.

The chain couples TRBV19 to TRBJ1-6; 9 bases are shared with TRBD1. The germline V gene has CDR1 LNHDA and CDR2 SQIVND (reference sequence). The CDR3 contains 15 residues. Unmatched junction bases numbered 6, after V lost 4 bases and J lost 8 bases. This CDR3 is CASSTVRTGDSPLHF. The CDR3 nucleotides are TGTGCCAGTAGTACAGTAAGGACAGGGGATTCACCCCTCCACTTT. The entire variable domain, with the rest obtained from reference TRBV19 and TRBJ1-6, is as follows: DGGITQSPKYLFRKEGQNVTLSCEQNLNHDAMYWYRQDPGQGLRLIYYSQIVNDFQKGDIAEGYSVSREKKESFPLTVTSAQKNPTAFYLCASSTVRTGDSPLHFGNGTRLTVT.

The gene calls are TRBV29-1 and TRBJ1-2, with 7 bases lining up with TRBD1. The germline gives CDR1 SQVTM, CDR2 ANQGSEA. The CDR3 covers 15 residues. The V and J ends lost 1 base and 5 bases, in that order; junction bases with no gene match: 10. The CDR3, as DNA: TGCAGCGTTGAAGCTGGCCGAGGGGGCGGGTATGGCTACACCTTC. As protein: CSVEAGRGGGYGYTF.

The chain couples TRBV5-1 to TRBJ2-1; 8 bases line up with TRBD2. Germline V gives CDR1 SGHRS, CDR2 YFSETQ. This CDR3 has 16 amino acids. J was trimmed by 5 bases and V by 3 bases; bases with no gene match: 10. As DNA, the CDR3 is TGCGCCAGCAGCTCGGGGACTAGAACTTTTGACAATGAGCAGTTCTTC. Its translation: CASSSGTRTFDNEQFF.

The rearrangement joins TRBV3-1 (or the pseudogene TRBV3-2) to TRBJ2-7, with 11 positions matching TRBD2. Germline-derived CDR1 and CDR2 are LGHDT and YNNKEL (reference sequence). The trim removed 2 bases at V and 4 bases at J, leaving 4 bases unmatched. The CDR3 runs 15 residues. DNA for the CDR3: TGTGCCAGCAGCCAAATGGCTAGCGGGGGGTACGAGCAGTACTTC. Amino acids: CASSQMASGGYEQYF.

The chain has TRBV12-3 or TRBV12-4 and TRBJ2-5; 7 nucleotides match TRBD1. This CDR3 has 13 amino acids. Trimming removed 5 bases from V and 1 base from J; junction bases left unmatched: 1. The CDR3 sequence: CASSPGGQETQYF. CDR3 nucleotides: TGTGCCAGCAGTCCAGGGGGCCAAGAGACCCAGTACTTC.

The chain joins TRBV6-2 or TRBV6-3 to TRBJ1-5; D is unclear. The germline V gene encodes CDR1 MNHEY and CDR2 SVGEGT. This CDR3 comprises 16 residues. V lost 5 bases, J lost 0 bases, and 14 bases lay in between. The CDR3 here is CASSIPPGSSNQPQHF. The CDR3 coding sequence is TGTGCCAGCAGTATCCCCCCCGGGAGTAGCAATCAGCCCCAGCATTTT.